This TCR beta chain is drawn from a study of CD8 T cells in Susac syndrome. The RNA input was about 0.5 to 1 ug, and it was reverse transcribed with random hexamers. TCRdb used MiXCR to reprocess the immunoSEQ multiplex PCR reads, holding one entry per CDR3 protein. The table lists about 130,000 distinct CDR3 sequences, around 93% of them singletons. The CDR3 sequence is 12 residues long. V lost 0 bases to trimming and J lost 7 bases, with 4 bases between them. Germline loops: CDR1 MGHRA, CDR2 YSYEKL. From blood CD8+ and CD4+ T cells, the TCR beta chain was sequenced. While CD8+ and CD4+ T cells were isolated negatively, TEMRA cells were enriched by FACS. This clonotype was recorded once.

Sequencing was performed on CD8+ T cells from PBMCs. This clonotype was obtained from a human donor with Susac syndrome. This sequence joins TRBV4-1 and TRBJ1-3; D call uncertain. CDR3 sequence reads: CASSQDPNTIYF. CDR3 DNA sequence: TGCGCCAGCAGCCAAGATCCGAACACCATATATTTT.